These 10 T cell receptor beta chains share one sample of origin, sequenced in a study of CD8+ T cells in alopecia areata. Treatment: oral pan-JAK inhibitor, 5-10 mg twice daily. cDNA prepared by RNA extraction and subsequent reverse transcription served as the template for sequencing. Libraries were prepared by immunoSEQ multiplex PCR; TCRdb keeps only in-frame clonotypes and omits some of them. The table lists 150,000 to 200,000 clones, less than 65% of them singletons, with 0.85% to 1.3% in the top ten. Material: CD4+ T cells sorted from blood, obtained at week 24, from a patient treated with tofacitinib. The receptors were gathered from a human donor with alopecia areata.

This chain uses TRBV29-1 with TRBJ1-2; TRBD1 matches at 7 bases. The CDR3 length is 13 residues. V dropped 6 bases and J dropped 2; count of bases not matched to a gene: 6. Germline CDR1 is SQVTM and CDR2 is ANQGSEA. The CDR3 reads CSVGDRWNYGYTF. CDR3 coding DNA: TGCAGCGTAGGGGACAGATGGAACTATGGCTACACCTTC.

This clone was seen just once. The chain employs TRBV29-1 and TRBJ2-7, with a weak D call TRBD2 (6 bases). The CDR3 covers 17 residues. The V and J ends lost 3 bases and 5 bases respectively, with 26 bases between them. Germline CDR1 SQVTM, CDR2 ANQGSEA. In nucleotides, the CDR3 is TGCAGCGTTGATAGGACCTTAGAGGGGAAGCGGGTCCACGAGCAGTACTTC. This codes for CSVDRTLEGKRVHEQYF.

This clone has just one count. The genes are TRBV6-1 and TRBJ2-3; 10 bases align to TRBD1. J was trimmed by 1 base and V by 4 bases; bases with no gene match: 5. This CDR3 region has 16 residues. From germline, CDR1 is MNHNS and CDR2 SASEGT. The CDR3 DNA is TGTGCCAGCAGTGCCTCCGGGACAGGGGGCACAGATACGCAGTATTTT. Translated, it gives CASSASGTGGTDTQYF.

This clone has a handful of counts. V and J are TRBV4-3 and TRBJ2-3; 7 bases align to TRBD1. CDR3 size: 16 residues. Losses at the gene ends were 0 bases for V and 4 bases for J; bases not matched to a gene: 7. CDR1 LGHNA and CDR2 YSLEER come from the germline V gene. The CDR3 sequence is CASSQDLAGGSDTQYF. CDR3 in DNA: TGCGCCAGCAGCCAAGATTTAGCAGGGGGATCAGATACGCAGTATTTT.

This clone occurred a few times. The chain uses TRBV29-1 and TRBJ2-3; no firm D call. The CDR3 extends over 12 amino acids. Trimming stripped 1 base from V and 10 bases from J, with 12 bases between. Germline assignment: CDR1 SQVTM and CDR2 ANQGSEA. The CDR3 nucleotides are TGCAGCGTTGAAGTCCTTTCGGTAGCGCAGTATTTT. Protein: CSVEVLSVAQYF.

The chain is built from TRBV23-1 and TRBJ2-5, with 7 bases that match TRBD1. TRBV23-1 is an ORF, with its function uncertain. Trimming removed 11 bases from V and 2 bases from J; junction bases left unmatched: 5. The CDR3 contains 12 residues. CDR3 sequence: CAQDRPQETQYF. The CDR3 DNA is TGCGCCCAGGACAGGCCACAAGAGACCCAGTACTTC.

This clone was counted between two and nine times. V is TRBV7-2 and J is TRBJ2-2; D unclear. The CDR3 runs 14 residues. The V and J ends lost 4 bases and 6 bases respectively, with 12 bases between them. Germline lookup yields CDR1 SGHTA and CDR2 FQGNSA. The CDR3 is CASSSHVSAGELFF. The CDR3 DNA reads TGTGCCAGCAGCTCCCATGTGAGTGCCGGGGAGCTGTTTTTT.

The CDR3 region is CASSSQNMNTEAFF. CDR3 sequence (DNA): TGCGCCAGCAGCTCCCAGAATATGAACACTGAAGCTTTCTTT. This chain joins TRBV5-1 and TRBJ1-1, with D hard to call. Trimming removed 3 bases from V and 0 bases from J, with 9 bases in between. The CDR3 has 14 amino acids. Per the germline V gene, CDR1 is SGHRS and CDR2 is YFSETQ. Complete variable domain (other parts from reference TRBV5-1 and TRBJ1-1): KAGVTQTPRYLIKTRGQQVTLSCSPISGHRSVSWYQQTPGQGLQFLFEYFSETQRNKGNFPGRFSGRQFSNSRSEMNVSTLELGDSALYLCASSSQNMNTEAFFGQGTRLTVV.

The chain is built from TRBV29-1 and TRBJ2-7; no definite D call. The CDR3 has 12 amino acids. Germline V lookup: CDR1 SQVTM, CDR2 ANQGSEA. The V and J ends lost 6 bases and 3 bases respectively, with 12 bases between them. The CDR3 DNA reads TGCAGCGTGATAGGGAACAACTACGAGCAGTACTTC. Encoded protein: CSVIGNNYEQYF.

A remark on this clone: In the same sample, other DNA sequences code for this CDR3. V usage is TRBV7-6 and J usage is TRBJ2-2; D not certain. The CDR3 totals 14 residues. The V and J ends lost 0 bases and 1 base respectively, with 3 bases between them. From germline, CDR1 is SGHVS and CDR2 FNYEAQ. The CDR3 DNA sequence: TGTGCCAGCAGCTTAGCACAGAACACCGGGGAGCTGTTTTTT. It specifies CASSLAQNTGELFF.